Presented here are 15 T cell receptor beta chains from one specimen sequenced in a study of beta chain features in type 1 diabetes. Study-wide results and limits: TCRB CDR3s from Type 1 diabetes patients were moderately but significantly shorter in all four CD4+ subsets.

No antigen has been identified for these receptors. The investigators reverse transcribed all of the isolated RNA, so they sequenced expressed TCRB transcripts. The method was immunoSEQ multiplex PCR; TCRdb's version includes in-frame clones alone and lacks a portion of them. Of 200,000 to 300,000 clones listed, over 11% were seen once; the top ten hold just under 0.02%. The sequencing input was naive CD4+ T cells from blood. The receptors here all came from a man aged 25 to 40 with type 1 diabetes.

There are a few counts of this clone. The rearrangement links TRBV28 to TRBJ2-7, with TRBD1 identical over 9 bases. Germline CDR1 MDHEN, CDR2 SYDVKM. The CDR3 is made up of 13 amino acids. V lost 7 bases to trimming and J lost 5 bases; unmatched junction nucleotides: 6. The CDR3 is CASTKTGGDEQYF. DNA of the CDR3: TGTGCCAGCACCAAGACAGGGGGGGACGAGCAGTACTTC.

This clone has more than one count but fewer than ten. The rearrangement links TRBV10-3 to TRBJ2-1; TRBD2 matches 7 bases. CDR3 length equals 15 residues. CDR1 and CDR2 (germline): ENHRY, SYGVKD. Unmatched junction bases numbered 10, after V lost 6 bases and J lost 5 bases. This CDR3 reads CAIRVARGDHNEQFF. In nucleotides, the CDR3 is TGTGCCATCAGGGTCGCCCGGGGGGACCACAATGAGCAGTTCTTC.

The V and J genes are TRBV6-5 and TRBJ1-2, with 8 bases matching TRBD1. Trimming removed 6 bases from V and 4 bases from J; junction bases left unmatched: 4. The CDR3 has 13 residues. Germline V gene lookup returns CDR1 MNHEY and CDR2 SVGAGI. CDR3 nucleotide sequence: TGTGCCAGCAGAAGTACAGGGGGCTATGGCTACACCTTC. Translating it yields CASRSTGGYGYTF.

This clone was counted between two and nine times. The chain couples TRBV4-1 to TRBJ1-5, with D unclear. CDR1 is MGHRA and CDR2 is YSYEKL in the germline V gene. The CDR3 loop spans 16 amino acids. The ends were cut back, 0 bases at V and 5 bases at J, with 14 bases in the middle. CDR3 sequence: CASSQDDTDTHQPQHF. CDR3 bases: TGCGCCAGCAGCCAAGATGATACAGATACACATCAGCCCCAGCATTTT.

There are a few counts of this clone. The CDR3, as DNA: TGCGCCAGCAACCCGGGACAGGGGAAAGAGACCCAGTACTTC. Its protein is CASNPGQGKETQYF. The V gene is TRBV5-1, the J gene TRBJ2-5; 10 positions match TRBD1. This CDR3 spans 14 amino acids. The V gene's germline CDR1 is SGHRS and CDR2 YFSETQ. The junction had 5 bases not matched to a gene; V was cut back by 6 bases and J by 3 bases.

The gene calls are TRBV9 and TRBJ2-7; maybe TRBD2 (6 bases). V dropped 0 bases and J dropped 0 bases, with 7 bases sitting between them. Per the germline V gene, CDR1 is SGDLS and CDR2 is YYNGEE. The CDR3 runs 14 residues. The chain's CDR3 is CASSVVGGSYEQYF. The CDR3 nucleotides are TGTGCCAGCAGCGTAGTGGGAGGCTCCTACGAGCAGTACTTC.

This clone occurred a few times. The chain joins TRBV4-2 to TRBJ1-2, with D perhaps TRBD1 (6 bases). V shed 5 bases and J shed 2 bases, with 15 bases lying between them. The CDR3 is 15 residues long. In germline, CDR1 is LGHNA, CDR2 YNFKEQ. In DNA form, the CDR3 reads TGTGCCAGCAGCACCCCCGGGACATCGAACTATGGCTACACCTTC. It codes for CASSTPGTSNYGYTF.

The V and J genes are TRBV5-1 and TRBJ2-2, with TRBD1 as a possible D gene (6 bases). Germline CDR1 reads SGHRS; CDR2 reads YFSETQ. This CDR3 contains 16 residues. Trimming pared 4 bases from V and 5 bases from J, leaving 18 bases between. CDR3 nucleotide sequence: TGCGCCAGCAGCAATCCGACAGGAGTGGGTACCGGGGAGCTGTTTTTT. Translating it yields CASSNPTGVGTGELFF.

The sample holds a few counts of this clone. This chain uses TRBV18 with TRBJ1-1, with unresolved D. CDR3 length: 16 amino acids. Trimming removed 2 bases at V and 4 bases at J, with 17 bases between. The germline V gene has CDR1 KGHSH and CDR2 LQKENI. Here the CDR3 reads CASSPRIGGSSTEAFF. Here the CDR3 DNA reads TGTGCCAGCTCACCAAGGATTGGAGGTTCGAGCACTGAAGCTTTCTTT. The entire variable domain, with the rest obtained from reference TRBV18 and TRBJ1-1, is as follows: NAGVMQNPRHLVRRRGQEARLRCSPMKGHSHVYWYRQLPEEGLKFMVYLQKENIIDESGMPKERFSAEFPKEGPSILRIQQVVRGDSAAYFCASSPRIGGSSTEAFFGQGTRLTVV.

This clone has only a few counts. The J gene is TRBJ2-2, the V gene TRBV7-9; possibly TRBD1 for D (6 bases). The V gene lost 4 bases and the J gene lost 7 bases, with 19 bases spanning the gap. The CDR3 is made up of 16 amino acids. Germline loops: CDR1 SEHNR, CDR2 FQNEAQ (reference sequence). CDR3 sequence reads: CASSSSTGLRDGELFF. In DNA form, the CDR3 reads TGTGCCAGCAGCTCTTCGACAGGTTTAAGGGACGGGGAGCTGTTTTTT.

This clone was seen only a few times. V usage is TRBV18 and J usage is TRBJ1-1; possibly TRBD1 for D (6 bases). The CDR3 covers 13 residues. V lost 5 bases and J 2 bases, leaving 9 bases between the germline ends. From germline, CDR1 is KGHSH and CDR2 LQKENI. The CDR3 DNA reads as TGTGCCAGCTCAGAACAGGGAAACACTGAAGCTTTCTTT. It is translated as CASSEQGNTEAFF. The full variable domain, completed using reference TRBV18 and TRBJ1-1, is NAGVMQNPRHLVRRRGQEARLRCSPMKGHSHVYWYRQLPEEGLKFMVYLQKENIIDESGMPKERFSAEFPKEGPSILRIQQVVRGDSAAYFCASSEQGNTEAFFGQGTRLTVV.

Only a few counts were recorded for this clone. The CDR3 loop reads CASKRQVGDTEAFF. For the CDR3, the DNA is TGTGCCAGCAAGAGACAGGTAGGGGACACTGAAGCTTTCTTT. The V call is TRBV6-4, the J call TRBJ1-1; TRBD1 is a possible D gene (6 bases). Trimming stripped 7 bases from V and 3 bases from J, with 15 bases between. This CDR3 comprises 14 residues. Per germline, CDR1 MRHNA and CDR2 SNTAGT.

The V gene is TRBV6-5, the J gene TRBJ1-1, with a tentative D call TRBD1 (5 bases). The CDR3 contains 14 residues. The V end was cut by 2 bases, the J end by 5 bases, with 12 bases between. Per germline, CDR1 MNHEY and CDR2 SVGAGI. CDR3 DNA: TGTGCCAGCAGTTACGAAGGGGCGCGAACTGAAGCTTTCTTT. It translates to CASSYEGARTEAFF.

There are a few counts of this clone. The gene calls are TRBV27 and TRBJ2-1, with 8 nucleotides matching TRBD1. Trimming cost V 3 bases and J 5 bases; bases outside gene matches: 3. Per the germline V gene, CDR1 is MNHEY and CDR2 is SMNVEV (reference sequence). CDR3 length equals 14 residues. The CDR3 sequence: CASSLGQVDNEQFF. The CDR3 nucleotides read TGTGCCAGCAGTTTGGGACAGGTGGACAATGAGCAGTTCTTC.

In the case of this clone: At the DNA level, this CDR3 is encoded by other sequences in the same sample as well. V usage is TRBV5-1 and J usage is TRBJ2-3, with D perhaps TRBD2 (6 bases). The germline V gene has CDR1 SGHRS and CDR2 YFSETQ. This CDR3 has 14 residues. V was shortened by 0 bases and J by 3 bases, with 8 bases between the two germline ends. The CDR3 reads CASSLAGDTDTQYF. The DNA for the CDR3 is TGCGCCAGCAGCTTGGCGGGGGATACAGATACGCAGTATTTT. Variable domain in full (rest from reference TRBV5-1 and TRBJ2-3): KAGVTQTPRYLIKTRGQQVTLSCSPISGHRSVSWYQQTPGQGLQFLFEYFSETQRNKGNFPGRFSGRQFSNSRSEMNVSTLELGDSALYLCASSLAGDTDTQYFGPGTRLTVL.